This TCR beta chain was identified in a study of tumor-infiltrating lymphocytes in primary liver carcinoma. This clonotype was observed a few times. It is likely a read error, because the conserved phenylalanine at the end of the CDR3 is missing. The DNA is omitted, as the CDR3 cannot be located on it reliably, and the CDR3 follows TCRdb's listing. The researchers produced TCR beta cDNA from around 500 ng total RNA with a constant-region primer. Slightly modified ARM-PCR served as the procedure for the TCR beta libraries. These libraries came from three rounds of nested multiplex PCR. A C-beta reverse primer was combined with TRBV1-TRBV30 forward primers in the first two PCR rounds, and each round had approximately 10 cycles. Each CDR3 protein gets one entry after TCRdb re-called the multiplex PCR reads with MiXCR. The data show about 74,000 distinct CDR3 sequences, roughly three quarters seen once.

Co-extracted RNA and DNA came from around 18-30 mg of unsorted bulk tissue. The CDR3 length is 15 residues, termini included. Germline values: CDR1 SGHAT, CDR2 FQNNGV. This chain joins TRBV11-2 and TRBJ2-1; the D call in the table, TRBD2, was not verified against the DNA. The sequenced material came from liver tumor tissue from sampling region 4. Specified subset: tumor region T4, right-lateral pole. This clonotype was sampled from a man aged 40-50 years with primary liver carcinoma and hepatitis B virus infection. The CDR3 is CASSYLADSYNERFI.